The sequence of this T cell receptor beta chain was determined in a study of shared clonotypes between healthy human individuals. About this clone: What it binds is unknown.

Whole-study results and caveats: Generation probabilities of non-shared clonotypes were lower (relative to those shared by all four donors). A handful of donors had about 5% of their naive CD4 clonotypes in common. Larger richness was generally estimated for naive than memory subsets.

Libraries were prepared by immunoSEQ multiplex PCR; TCRdb keeps only in-frame clonotypes and omits some of them. This table holds a few million clones, around nine tenths found once. The study separated CD4+ cells into CD45RA+ naive and CD45RA-negative memory subsets. Input material: naive CD4+ T cells sorted from blood. Subset here: CD45RA+ positively selected. The clonotype comes from a man aged 18 to 30 in good health.

CDR3 amino acids: CASSSFPGANEQFF. CDR3 coding DNA: TGCGCCAGCAGCTCCTTCCCAGGGGCGAATGAGCAGTTCTTC. This sequence joins TRBV5-1 and TRBJ2-1; TRBD1 is a possible D gene (6 bases). Germline CDR1 is SGHRS and CDR2 is YFSETQ. The germline V and J ends were trimmed by 3 bases and 7 bases, with 14 bases remaining between them. The CDR3 runs to 14 residues.